These 23 T cell receptor beta chains share one sample of origin, sequenced in a study of blood T cell repertoires in COVID-19. The assay was immunoSEQ multiplex PCR, and TCRdb's table has in-frame clones only and misses some. The top ten hold about 6% of the sample, which has approximately 300,000 clones, around nine tenths seen once. Sequences were obtained from PBMCs or T cells enriched from blood (not recorded which). The receptors shown here come from a woman aged 30 to 39 who had recovered from COVID-19.

This sequence joins TRBV10-1 and TRBJ1-1, with a weak D call TRBD1 (5 bases). The V end was cut by 4 bases, the J end by 6 bases, with 12 bases between. CDR3 length equals 13 residues. CDR1 and CDR2 from the germline V gene are WNHNN and SYGVQD (reference sequence). In nucleotides, the CDR3 is TGCGCCAGCAGTGCCTCGGGGGAGCCTGAAGCTTTCTTT. Its protein product is CASSASGEPEAFF.

The chain recombines TRBV20-1 with TRBJ1-1; 9 bases match TRBD1. Germline V gives CDR1 DFQATT, CDR2 SNEGSKA (reference sequence). The CDR3 contains 11 residues. Germline trimming cut 4 bases from V and 11 bases from J; bases unmatched to any gene: 5. In nucleotides, the CDR3 is TGCAGTGCTACCCGACAGGGGGAGGCTTTCTTT. It is translated as CSATRQGEAFF.

CDR3 sequence: CASSLGTGDSPLHF. As DNA, the CDR3 is TGTGCCAGCAGTCTAGGGACAGGGGACTCACCCCTCCACTTT. The rearrangement links TRBV6-5 to TRBJ1-6, with 10 nucleotides matching TRBD1. Germline V CDR1 and CDR2: MNHEY, SVGAGI. CDR3 size: 14 residues. V was clipped by 5 bases and J by 10 bases; unmatched bases: 5.

There are a few counts of this clone. The rearrangement joins TRBV18 to TRBJ1-2; 7 bases are shared with TRBD1. This CDR3 has 14 amino acids. Germline trimming cut 3 bases from V and 8 bases from J; bases unmatched to any gene: 9. The germline V gene encodes CDR1 KGHSH and CDR2 LQKENI. Written as DNA, the CDR3 is TGTGCCAGCTCACCGAAAACAGGGGTACAGGGCTACACCTTC. Translating it yields CASSPKTGVQGYTF.

The chain is built from TRBV27 and TRBJ1-1; a possible D gene is TRBD1 (5 bases). Germline V gene lookup returns CDR1 MNHEY and CDR2 SMNVEV (reference sequence). The CDR3 covers 13 residues. V was shortened by 8 bases and J by 4 bases, with 14 bases between the two germline ends. CDR3 sequence: CASGGTSFTEAFF. DNA for the CDR3: TGTGCCAGCGGAGGGACCAGCTTCACTGAAGCTTTCTTT.

In its sample, this clone was seen once. The chain is built from TRBV6-4 and TRBJ1-6, with 8 bases matching TRBD1. Germline lookup yields CDR1 MRHNA and CDR2 SNTAGT. CDR3 length: 14 residues. J was trimmed by 10 bases and V by 6 bases; bases with no gene match: 8. The CDR3 loop reads CASSAARGQSPLHF. CDR3 DNA: TGTGCCAGCAGCGCAGCCAGGGGGCAATCACCCCTCCACTTT.

The rearrangement links TRBV11-2 to TRBJ1-5; D possibly corresponds to TRBD1 (6 bases). Germline V lookup: CDR1 SGHAT, CDR2 FQNNGV. This CDR3 has 15 amino acids. V lost 4 bases, J lost 3 bases, and 13 bases lay in between. The CDR3 protein is CASSSGVQTNQPQHF. In nucleotides, the CDR3 is TGTGCCAGCAGCTCAGGGGTCCAAACCAATCAGCCCCAGCATTTT.

The CDR3 region has the DNA TGTGCCAGCAGCTCAGGACAGCTCTCTGGAAACACCATATATTTT. Amino acid sequence: CASSSGQLSGNTIYF. The chain carries TRBV2 and TRBJ1-3, with D possibly being TRBD1 (6 bases). From germline, CDR1 is SNHLY and CDR2 FYNNEI. Trimming removed 6 bases at V and 0 bases at J, with 12 bases between. This CDR3 spans 15 amino acids. Full variable domain (outside the CDR3, taken from reference TRBV2 and TRBJ1-3): EPEVTQTPSHQVTQMGQEVILRCVPISNHLYFYWYRQILGQKVEFLVSFYNNEISEKSEIFDDQFSVERPDGSNFTLKIRSTKLEDSAMYFCASSSGQLSGNTIYFGEGSWLTVV.

The DNA of the CDR3 is TGTGCCAGCAGCTCCTTACCGGGACAGGGGCTTGAAGCTTTCTTT. Protein product: CASSSLPGQGLEAFF. The chain uses TRBV7-9 and TRBJ1-1; TRBD1 aligns across 10 bases. V lost 4 bases and J lost 7; bases outside the gene matches: 9. CDR3 size: 15 residues. Looked up from germline, CDR1 is SEHNR and CDR2 is FQNEAQ (reference sequence).

The chain couples TRBV27 to TRBJ1-2; maybe TRBD1 (5 bases). V dropped 4 bases and J dropped 4 bases, with 7 bases sitting between them. Germline V gene data show CDR1 as MNHEY and CDR2 as SMNVEV (reference sequence). The CDR3 is 12 amino acids. In nucleotides, the CDR3 is TGTGCCAGCAGTTCGGGGGTCTATGGCTACACCTTC. This codes for CASSSGVYGYTF.

This clone occurred once. The chain has TRBV27 and TRBJ1-3; D may be TRBD1 (6 bases). This CDR3 has 15 residues. The ends were cut back, 2 bases at V and 4 bases at J, with 12 bases in the middle. CDR1 and CDR2 from the germline V gene are MNHEY and SMNVEV (reference sequence). The CDR3 protein is CASSLSYREGNTIYF. In DNA, the CDR3 is TGTGCCAGCAGTTTAAGTTACAGGGAGGGAAACACCATATATTTT.

The chain joins TRBV7-9 to TRBJ1-5, with TRBD1 matching 8 bases. Unmatched junction bases numbered 2, after V lost 3 bases and J lost 7 bases. CDR1 is SEHNR, CDR2 FQNEAQ, per germline (reference sequence). The CDR3 extends over 13 amino acids. The CDR3 spells CASSLTGEQPQHF. CDR3 bases: TGTGCCAGCAGCTTGACAGGGGAGCAGCCCCAGCATTTT.

This clone has just one count. The V gene is TRBV6-2 or TRBV6-3, the J gene TRBJ2-7, with 7 bases lining up with TRBD1. Germline V gene data show CDR1 as MNHEY and CDR2 as SVGEGT. CDR3 length equals 13 residues. The ends lost 5 bases at V and 4 bases at J; junction bases unmatched: 5. CDR3 in amino acids: CASSRTGPYEQYF. The CDR3 bases are TGTGCCAGCAGTCGGACAGGACCTTACGAGCAGTACTTC.

The gene calls are TRBV7-9 and TRBJ1-6; no definite D call. The CDR3 spans 13 residues. In germline, CDR1 is SEHNR, CDR2 FQNEAQ (reference sequence). V was clipped by 1 base and J by 11 bases, with 9 bases between them. The CDR3 protein is CASSLGAQAPLHF. The DNA of the CDR3 is TGTGCCAGCAGCTTAGGGGCCCAAGCACCCCTCCACTTT.

The V gene is TRBV19, the J gene TRBJ1-5; the match to TRBD1 covers 9 bases. The V segment lost 7 bases and the J segment 0 bases; nucleotides outside the gene matches: 4. Germline-derived CDR1 and CDR2 are LNHDA and SQIVND (reference sequence). This CDR3 region has 15 residues. The chain's CDR3 is CASTLQGASNQPQHF. DNA of the CDR3: TGTGCCAGTACCCTACAGGGGGCTAGCAATCAGCCCCAGCATTTT.

This chain links TRBV4-2 with TRBJ1-2; D is unclear. The V gene lost 2 bases and the J gene lost 2 bases, with 12 bases spanning the gap. Germline CDR1 and CDR2: LGHNA and YNFKEQ. CDR3 length equals 15 residues. The CDR3 DNA is TGTGCCAGCAGCCAACCCCCGGCGGGGAACTATGGCTACACCTTC. Translation: CASSQPPAGNYGYTF.

The chain recombines TRBV30 with TRBJ1-5, with D perhaps matching TRBD1 (5 bases). This CDR3 has 13 amino acids. The germline V and J ends were trimmed by 0 bases and 3 bases, with 6 bases remaining between them. The germline V gene encodes CDR1 GTSNPN and CDR2 SVGIG (reference sequence). DNA of the CDR3: TGTGCCTGGAGTGTTGGGGCCAATCAGCCCCAGCATTTT. This codes for CAWSVGANQPQHF.

The chain has TRBV30 and TRBJ2-3, with D tentatively TRBD1 (5 bases). The germline gives CDR1 GTSNPN, CDR2 SVGIG (reference sequence). The CDR3 is 15 amino acids. The ends were cut back, 2 bases at V and 2 bases at J, with 14 bases in the middle. CDR3 in amino acids: CAWSIRQKSTDTQYF. CDR3 nucleotides: TGTGCCTGGAGTATCCGACAGAAATCCACAGATACGCAGTATTTT.

The chain links TRBV2 to TRBJ1-1, with D unresolved. The V gene lost 6 bases and the J gene lost 4 bases, with 15 bases spanning the gap. The CDR3 length is 14 residues. The germline V gene encodes CDR1 SNHLY and CDR2 FYNNEI. CDR3 sequence reads: CASSPQLGGTEAFF. For the CDR3, the DNA is TGTGCCAGCAGCCCACAGTTGGGAGGCACTGAAGCTTTCTTT.

J is TRBJ1-1 and V is TRBV20-1; D possibly corresponds to TRBD1 (6 bases). Per the germline V gene, CDR1 is DFQATT and CDR2 is SNEGSKA (reference sequence). V dropped 4 bases and J dropped 11 bases, with 8 bases sitting between them. This CDR3 is 9 amino acids long. CDR3 nucleotide sequence: TGCAGTGCTACCCAGGGGGCTTTCTTT. Residues: CSATQGAFF.

The chain recombines TRBV2 with TRBJ2-2; tentatively, D is TRBD2 (6 bases). Germline V gene lookup returns CDR1 SNHLY and CDR2 FYNNEI. The CDR3 runs to 15 residues. Trimming removed 4 bases from V and 4 bases from J, with 13 bases in between. This CDR3 is CASSVVSAGTGELFF. CDR3 bases: TGTGCCAGCAGTGTGGTATCAGCGGGCACCGGGGAGCTGTTTTTT.

The rearrangement uses TRBV19 and TRBJ1-5, with D unresolved. From germline, CDR1 is LNHDA and CDR2 SQIVND (reference sequence). The CDR3 has 13 amino acids. The V end was cut by 5 bases, the J end by 6 bases, with 11 bases between. Here the CDR3 reads CASSPPSGQPQHF. The CDR3 nucleotides read TGTGCCAGTAGTCCCCCATCGGGTCAGCCCCAGCATTTT. The variable domain in full, completed from reference TRBV19 and TRBJ1-5, reads DGGITQSPKYLFRKEGQNVTLSCEQNLNHDAMYWYRQDPGQGLRLIYYSQIVNDFQKGDIAEGYSVSREKKESFPLTVTSAQKNPTAFYLCASSPPSGQPQHFGDGTRLSIL.

The chain recombines TRBV2 with TRBJ1-1, with TRBD1 as a possible D gene (6 bases). From germline, CDR1 is SNHLY and CDR2 FYNNEI. The V end lost 6 bases, the J end lost 1 base, and 24 bases lay between the germline ends. The CDR3 extends over 18 amino acids. CDR3 loop: CASRGKGQGVGANTEAFF. In nucleotides, the CDR3 is TGTGCCAGCAGGGGAAAGGGACAAGGGGTAGGGGCGAACACTGAAGCTTTCTTT.